This T cell receptor (beta chain) was documented in a study of shared clonotypes between healthy human individuals. V shed 4 bases and J 0 bases; nucleotides not matched to a gene: 4. Germline V gives CDR1 KGHSH, CDR2 LQKENI. There are 16 residues in the CDR3. PCR replicates from unsorted PBMC used roughly 310 ng DNA, and this amount was 32,000 or so T cell genomes. Sequencing was performed on unsorted PBMC DNA using ten immunoSEQ deep assay plates. Sequencing used immunoSEQ multiplex PCR; TCRdb keeps in-frame clones, though not all of them. The table shows about half a million clones, with about 85% occurring only once.

The sequenced sample was PBMCs. This clonotype was sampled from a woman between 40 and 55 years old in good health. Some clones in this sample may be carry-over from other donors' samples. The genes are TRBV18 and TRBJ1-4; 8 positions match TRBD1. The CDR3 spells CASSQRQGTTNEKLFF. The CDR3 coding sequence is TGTGCCAGCTCACAAAGACAGGGGACAACTAATGAAAAACTGTTTTTT.